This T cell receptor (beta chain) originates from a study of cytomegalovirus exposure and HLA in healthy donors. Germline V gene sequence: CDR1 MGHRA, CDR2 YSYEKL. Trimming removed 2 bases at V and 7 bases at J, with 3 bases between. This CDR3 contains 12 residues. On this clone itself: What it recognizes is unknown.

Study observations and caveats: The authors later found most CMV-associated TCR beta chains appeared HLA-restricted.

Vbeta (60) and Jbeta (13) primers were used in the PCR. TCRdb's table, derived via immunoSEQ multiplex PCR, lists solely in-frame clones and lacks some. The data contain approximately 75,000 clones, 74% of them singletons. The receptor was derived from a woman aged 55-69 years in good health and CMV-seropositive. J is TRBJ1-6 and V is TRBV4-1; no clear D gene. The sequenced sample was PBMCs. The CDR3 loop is CASSQLNSPLHF. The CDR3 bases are TGCGCCAGCAGCCAATTAAATTCACCCCTCCACTTT.